Shown below are 14 T cell receptor beta chains from a single sample sequenced in a study of beta chain features in type 1 diabetes. Whole-study results and caveats: Patients with Type 1 diabetes showed moderately but significantly shorter TCRB CDR3s in all four CD4+ subsets.

Reverse transcription of all isolated RNA meant that expressed TCRB transcripts were sequenced. Generated by immunoSEQ multiplex PCR, the TCRdb table keeps only in-frame clones and is missing some. Here the sample spans 680,000 or so clones, roughly 13% being singletons. The antigens of these receptors remain unknown. Specimen: naive CD4+ T cells from blood. All receptors come from a man between 18 and 29 years old with type 1 diabetes.

The genes are TRBV6-4 and TRBJ1-6; D unresolved. The germline V gene has CDR1 MRHNA and CDR2 SNTAGT. Trimming shortened V by 4 bases and J by 6 bases, and 7 bases separated the two germline ends. This CDR3 spans 13 amino acids. The CDR3 DNA reads as TGTGCCAGCAGTGTGACAAGTAATTCACCCCTCCACTTT. This codes for CASSVTSNSPLHF.

This clone has more than one count but fewer than ten. The chain employs TRBV10-3 and TRBJ1-5; the match to TRBD1 covers 7 bases. V was clipped by 5 bases and J by 3 bases; unmatched bases: 10. Germline CDR1 ENHRY, CDR2 SYGVKD. CDR3 size: 16 residues. The CDR3 sequence: CAISPDRDRSNQPQHF. The CDR3 region has the DNA TGTGCCATCAGTCCCGACCGGGACAGATCCAATCAGCCCCAGCATTTT.

This clone was detected a few times. This chain uses TRBV15 with TRBJ1-4; tentative D call: TRBD1 (5 bases). The CDR3 runs 13 residues. Germline V gene lookup returns CDR1 LNHNV and CDR2 YYDKDF (reference sequence). V shed 5 bases and J shed 6 bases, with 10 bases lying between them. The CDR3 DNA follows: TGTGCCACCAGCGCCCGAGGGGATGAAAAACTGTTTTTT. Residues: CATSARGDEKLFF.

The table lists this clone with a few counts. This chain uses TRBV12-5 with TRBJ1-5; D is uncertain. The ends were cut back, 5 bases at V and 7 bases at J, with 3 bases in the middle. Germline V gene lookup returns CDR1 LGHNT and CDR2 FRNRAP. The CDR3 is made up of 10 amino acids. DNA of the CDR3: TGTGCTAGTGGTCCCCAGCCCCAGCATTTT. It yields the protein CASGPQPQHF.

The rearrangement links TRBV30 to TRBJ1-4, with TRBD1 as a possible D gene (6 bases). The CDR3 sequence is 13 residues long. V was cut by 0 bases and J by 10 bases, with 12 bases left in between. Germline V CDR1 and CDR2: GTSNPN, SVGIG (reference sequence). CDR3 loop: CAWSVQEGGKLFF. The CDR3 DNA is TGTGCCTGGAGTGTTCAGGAGGGGGGAAAACTGTTTTTT. The full variable domain, in which reference TRBV30 and TRBJ1-4 provide the parts outside the CDR3, is SQTIHQWPATLVQPVGSPLSLECTVEGTSNPNLYWYRQAAGRGLQLLFYSVGIGQISSEVPQNLSASRPQDRQFILSSKKLLLSDSGFYLCAWSVQEGGKLFFGSGTQLSVL.

This clone was counted between two and nine times. Other nucleotide sequences in the sample specify the same CDR3. This chain links TRBV30 with TRBJ2-2; tentatively, D is TRBD1 (6 bases). The germline CDR1 and CDR2 sequences are GTSNPN and SVGIG (reference sequence). The CDR3 spans 14 residues. Trimming shortened V by 2 bases and J by 5 bases, and 12 bases separated the two germline ends. CDR3 sequence (DNA): TGTGCCTGGAGTTCACAGGGAAATACCGGGGAGCTGTTTTTT. It codes for CAWSSQGNTGELFF.

This clone was counted a single time. The chain couples TRBV10-3 to TRBJ2-1; D is undetermined. V dropped 10 bases and J dropped 5 bases, with 15 bases sitting between them. The germline CDR1 and CDR2 sequences are ENHRY and SYGVKD. The CDR3 loop spans 13 amino acids. The CDR3 here is CATLGHSDNEQFF. The CDR3 DNA reads as TGTGCCACCCTAGGGCATTCCGACAATGAGCAGTTCTTC.

The V and J genes are TRBV7-9 and TRBJ2-7; D remains ambiguous. Germline CDR1 and CDR2: SEHNR and FQNEAQ (reference sequence). This CDR3 has 14 residues. V lost 0 bases, J lost 0 bases, and 6 bases lay in between. CDR3 DNA: TGTGCCAGCAGCTTAGCTAGCTACTCCTACGAGCAGTACTTC. The encoded protein is CASSLASYSYEQYF.

This clone occurred a few times. The rearrangement joins TRBV7-9 to TRBJ2-7; a weak D match, TRBD1 (6 bases). Trimming took off 0 bases at V and 5 bases at J, with 23 bases between the two ends. Germline CDR1 is SEHNR and CDR2 is FQNEAQ (reference sequence). The length of the CDR3 is 18 residues. The CDR3 here is CASSLAEGRWQGFDEQYF. The CDR3 coding sequence is TGTGCCAGCAGCTTAGCGGAAGGGCGGTGGCAGGGGTTTGACGAGCAGTACTTC. Full variable domain (missing parts from reference TRBV7-9 and TRBJ2-7): DTGVSQNPRHKITKRGQNVTFRCDPISEHNRLYWYRQTLGQGPEFLTYFQNEAQLEKSRLLSDRFSAERPKGSFSTLEIQRTEQGDSAMYLCASSLAEGRWQGFDEQYFGPGTRLTVT.

This clone has more than one count but fewer than ten. V is TRBV5-1 and J is TRBJ1-4; possibly TRBD1 for D (5 bases). CDR3 length: 14 residues. V lost 1 base and J 8 bases, leaving 12 bases between the germline ends. In germline, CDR1 is SGHRS, CDR2 YFSETQ. The CDR3 nucleotides are TGCGCCAGCAGCTTGTCCACGGAGGGGGAAAAACTGTTTTTT. This sequence encodes CASSLSTEGEKLFF. Based on the CDR3 plus reference TRBV5-1 and TRBJ1-4, the full variable domain is KAGVTQTPRYLIKTRGQQVTLSCSPISGHRSVSWYQQTPGQGLQFLFEYFSETQRNKGNFPGRFSGRQFSNSRSEMNVSTLELGDSALYLCASSLSTEGEKLFFGSGTQLSVL.

Points on this clone: The sample carries other DNA sequences with the same CDR3. The chain joins TRBV4-1 to TRBJ1-5; no clear D gene. V was cut by 0 bases and J by 4 bases, with 4 bases left in between. The CDR3 spans 13 residues. Germline lookup yields CDR1 MGHRA and CDR2 YSYEKL. CDR3 region: CASSQERNQPQHF. CDR3 DNA: TGCGCCAGCAGCCAAGAGAGGAATCAGCCCCAGCATTTT.

The chain has TRBV7-9 and TRBJ2-7, with 9 nucleotides matching TRBD1. This CDR3 is built from 15 residues. Per the germline V gene, CDR1 is SEHNR and CDR2 is FQNEAQ (reference sequence). V lost 5 bases, J lost 8 bases, and 13 bases stayed unmatched. In DNA, the CDR3 is TGTGCCAGCAGCGCCTCCGGGACAGGGTCGTTTAAGCAGTACTTC. This encodes CASSASGTGSFKQYF.

V usage is TRBV28 and J usage is TRBJ2-7; 9 bases line up with TRBD1. J was trimmed by 0 bases and V by 8 bases; bases with no gene match: 5. The CDR3 has 14 amino acids. CDR1 is MDHEN, CDR2 SYDVKM, per germline. The chain's CDR3 is CASLGQGSSYEQYF. In DNA, the CDR3 is TGTGCCAGCCTTGGACAGGGGAGCTCCTACGAGCAGTACTTC. The full variable domain, completed using reference TRBV28 and TRBJ2-7, is DVKVTQSSRYLVKRTGEKVFLECVQDMDHENMFWYRQDPGLGLRLIYFSYDVKMKEKGDIPEGYSVSREKKERFSLILESASTNQTSMYLCASLGQGSSYEQYFGPGTRLTVT.

V is TRBV5-6 and J is TRBJ1-5, with 8 bases lining up with TRBD1. This CDR3 has 16 residues. Germline CDR1 and CDR2: SGHDT and YYEEEE. V trimming: 1 base; J trimming: 2 bases; junction bases outside the gene matches: 5. The CDR3 nucleotides read TGTGCCAGCAGCTTGCGCAGGGGGCATGGCAATCAGCCCCAGCATTTT. This gives the protein CASSLRRGHGNQPQHF.